Listed below are T cell receptor beta chains from one sample, sequenced in a study of T cell changes during pregnancy in multiple sclerosis. Libraries were prepared by immunoSEQ multiplex PCR; TCRdb keeps only in-frame clonotypes and omits some of them. The sample has some 100,000 clones, around 90% seen once. Material: peripheral blood, obtained in the second trimester of pregnancy. The receptors come from a female donor with multiple sclerosis, enrolled in a pregnancy study. Both conserved end residues are part of each CDR3. The order of the fields is J gene, V gene, D gene, CDR3 length, clone size, CDR3 DNA, CDR3 protein. D genes are given only for firm matches. Clone sizes are given selectively: once, few, many, or a class where the clone is expanded.

J gene: TRBJ1-3; V gene: TRBV2; D gene: .; CDR3 length: 14; clone size: once; CDR3 DNA: TGTGCCAGCAGGGAACAGGTTTCTGGAAACACCATATATTTT; CDR3 protein: CASREQVSGNTIYF
J gene: TRBJ1-5; V gene: TRBV27; D gene: TRBD1; CDR3 length: 14; clone size: .; CDR3 DNA: TGTGCCAGCAGTTTTCTACAGGGGACTGGGCCCCAGCATTTT; CDR3 protein: CASSFLQGTGPQHF
J gene: TRBJ2-1; V gene: TRBV5-1; D gene: TRBD2; CDR3 length: 16; clone size: .; CDR3 DNA: TGCGCCAGCAAGGAACGACTAGCGGGGGGTTACAATGAGCAGTTCTTC; CDR3 protein: CASKERLAGGYNEQFF
J gene: TRBJ2-7; V gene: TRBV6-5; D gene: TRBD2; CDR3 length: 14; clone size: .; CDR3 DNA: TGTGCCAGTTCCCCGGAGACTAGCGTTAACGAGCAGTACTTC; CDR3 protein: CASSPETSVNEQYF
J gene: TRBJ2-1; V gene: TRBV2; D gene: TRBD2; CDR3 length: 16; clone size: .; CDR3 DNA: TGTGCCAGCAGGGATTCCTCAGGGACTAGCGGGACTGAGCAGTTCTTC; CDR3 protein: CASRDSSGTSGTEQFF
J gene: TRBJ2-3; V gene: TRBV9; D gene: TRBD1; CDR3 length: 18; clone size: .; CDR3 DNA: TGTGCCAGCAGCCGCACAGGGGTAGGGACGTCTAGCACAGATACGCAGTATTTT; CDR3 protein: CASSRTGVGTSSTDTQYF
J gene: TRBJ2-7; V gene: TRBV9; D gene: TRBD2; CDR3 length: 16; clone size: .; CDR3 DNA: TGTGCCAGCAGCCCTGGGACTAGCGGGAGCTTCCACGAGCAGTACTTC; CDR3 protein: CASSPGTSGSFHEQYF
J gene: TRBJ2-7; V gene: TRBV4-2; D gene: TRBD1; CDR3 length: 15; clone size: once; CDR3 DNA: TGTGCCAGCAGCCTCGACAGGGGGGAAGACTACGAGCAGTACTTC; CDR3 protein: CASSLDRGEDYEQYF
J gene: TRBJ2-2; V gene: TRBV5-4; D gene: .; CDR3 length: 16; clone size: .; CDR3 DNA: TGTGCCAGCAGCTTGGGGGGGCGGGAGATCACCGGGGAGCTGTTTTTT; CDR3 protein: CASSLGGREITGELFF
J gene: TRBJ2-5; V gene: TRBV7-7; D gene: .; CDR3 length: 13; clone size: .; CDR3 DNA: TGTGCTAGCAGCTTCAGGGGAGGGGAGACCCAGTACTTC; CDR3 protein: CASSFRGGETQYF